These 20 T cell receptor beta chains were sequenced from one sample in a study of T-cell reconstitution after alpha-beta-depleted transplantation in children. Unique molecular identifiers were used in preparing the TCRbeta library. TCRdb recomputed calls from the PCR reads with MiXCR, one row per CDR3 protein. The sample has just over 7,500 distinct CDR3 sequences, more than 9.5% seen once. The sequences come from PBMCs, mostly from graft donor cells, collected 60 days after TCRalphabeta/CD19-depleted stem cell transplant. The receptors were sampled from a patient aged 2-15 years who had a stem cell transplant for inherited bone marrow failure, so the T cells may come from the graft donor.

Within the sample, this clonotype is medium-sized (0.01 to 0.1%). The V call is TRBV7-2, the J call TRBJ2-5; D is ambiguous. This CDR3 has 15 amino acids. The V gene lost 3 bases and the J gene lost 1 base, with 12 bases spanning the gap. Per the germline V gene, CDR1 is SGHTA and CDR2 is FQGNSA. CDR3 region: CASSFMARGQETQYF. CDR3 nucleotides: TGTGCCAGCAGCTTCATGGCCCGAGGCCAAGAGACCCAGTACTTC.

This clonotype was picked up many times. The gene calls are TRBV4-2 and TRBJ1-2; D is unresolved. The CDR3 is 15 residues long. The V gene's germline CDR1 is LGHNA and CDR2 YNFKEQ. V shed 0 bases and J shed 3 bases, with 11 bases lying between them. The CDR3 DNA sequence: TGTGCCAGCAGCCAAGAACCACTTGGACACTATGGCTACACCTTC. It translates to CASSQEPLGHYGYTF.

This clonotype was found many times. This sequence joins TRBV18 and TRBJ2-7; D gene ambiguous. Looked up from germline, CDR1 is KGHSH and CDR2 is LQKENI. There are 13 residues in the CDR3. Trimming cost V 2 bases and J 2 bases, with 7 bases left between them. The CDR3 here is CASSPSETYEQYF. CDR3 sequence (DNA): TGTGCCAGCTCACCAAGTGAAACCTACGAGCAGTACTTC.

There are many counts of this clonotype. This chain links TRBV7-9 with TRBJ2-3; no definite D call. The CDR3 extends over 16 amino acids. Germline loops: CDR1 SEHNR, CDR2 FQNEAQ (reference sequence). Trimming removed 5 bases at V and 2 bases at J, with 17 bases between. CDR3 protein: CASSPPGLRVTDTQYF. CDR3 DNA: TGTGCCAGCAGCCCCCCGGGCCTTAGGGTCACAGATACGCAGTATTTT.

This clonotype came up many times. The V gene is TRBV18, the J gene TRBJ2-1; no definite D call. The germline gives CDR1 KGHSH, CDR2 LQKENI. This CDR3 is built from 16 residues. V lost 2 bases, J lost 0 bases, and 11 bases lay in between. The CDR3 DNA reads TGTGCCAGCTCACCAACCCCTTGGCTCTCCTACAATGAGCAGTTCTTC. This gives the protein CASSPTPWLSYNEQFF.

This clonotype is classed as medium-sized. The chain employs TRBV25-1 and TRBJ1-1, with D possibly being TRBD1 (6 bases). V shed 5 bases and J shed 1 base, with 11 bases lying between them. Germline values: CDR1 MGHDK, CDR2 SYGVNS. The length of the CDR3 is 14 residues. The CDR3 nucleotides read TGTGCCAGCAGTCCCCTAGGGGGGAACACTGAAGCTTTCTTT. Translated, it gives CASSPLGGNTEAFF.

This clonotype was counted at least ten times. A junction end diverges from the germline sequence, so it may reflect a read error. V gene TRBV7-3 combines with J gene TRBJ2-5, with 7 bases aligning to TRBD2. This CDR3 has 8 residues. Germline V gene lookup returns CDR1 SGHTA and CDR2 FQGTGA. The CDR3 sequence is CASSRGDF. CDR3 DNA: TGTGCCAGCAGCCGGGGGGACTTC. The variable domain in full, with the rest retrieved from reference TRBV7-3 and TRBJ2-5, is GAGVSQTPSNKVTEKGKYVELRCDPISGHTALYWYRQSLGQGPEFLIYFQGTGAADDSGLPNDRFFAVRPEGSVSTLKIQRTERGDSAVYLCASSRGDFGPGTRLLVL.

Many counts were recorded for this clonotype. V usage is TRBV15 and J usage is TRBJ2-2; D unresolved. The CDR3 extends over 13 amino acids. The V end lost 1 base, the J end lost 4 bases, and 4 bases lay between the germline ends. The germline gives CDR1 LNHNV, CDR2 YYDKDF (reference sequence). This CDR3 reads CATSRVITGELFF. DNA for the CDR3: TGTGCCACCAGCAGAGTCATCACCGGGGAGCTGTTTTTT.

This clonotype was seen at least ten times. The chain uses TRBV20-1 and TRBJ2-5; TRBD1 matches at 9 bases. Germline loops: CDR1 DFQATT, CDR2 SNEGSKA (reference sequence). V shed 5 bases and J 5 bases; nucleotides not matched to a gene: 6. The CDR3 is 13 amino acids. The CDR3: CSAPYRGRETQYF. The CDR3, as DNA: TGCAGTGCTCCCTACAGGGGGCGGGAGACCCAGTACTTC.

In its sample, this clonotype was seen many times. The V call is TRBV12-3 or TRBV12-4, the J call TRBJ1-2, with D uncertain. CDR3 length: 14 amino acids. The V end lost 2 bases, the J end lost 0 bases, and 7 bases lay between the germline ends. CDR3 sequence (DNA): TGTGCCAGCAGTTTATCCAGCGCTAACTATGGCTACACCTTC. Amino acids: CASSLSSANYGYTF.

This clonotype was detected many times. The chain employs TRBV7-8 and TRBJ1-1; 7 bases fit TRBD1. The CDR3 runs to 11 residues. Germline assignment: CDR1 SGHVS and CDR2 FQNEAQ. The V and J ends lost 7 bases and 8 bases, in that order; junction bases with no gene match: 4. The CDR3: CASTETGEAFF. CDR3 DNA sequence: TGTGCCAGCACAGAGACAGGGGAAGCTTTCTTT.

The table lists this clonotype with many counts. The rearrangement links TRBV4-3 to TRBJ2-5; 11 positions agree with TRBD2. From germline, CDR1 is LGHNA and CDR2 YSLEER. The CDR3 consists of 15 residues. After removal of 5 bases from V and 3 bases from J, the junction contained 5 bases not matched to a gene. This CDR3 is CASSARGLAEETQYF. The CDR3 DNA sequence: TGCGCCAGCAGCGCGAGGGGACTAGCGGAAGAGACCCAGTACTTC.

This clonotype was seen at least ten times. The chain recombines TRBV5-1 with TRBJ2-1, with TRBD2 matching 14 bases. Germline loops: CDR1 SGHRS, CDR2 YFSETQ. V dropped 5 bases and J dropped 9; count of bases not matched to a gene: 10. This CDR3 has 16 residues. CDR3 residues: CASRPGGTSGRIEQFF. DNA of the CDR3: TGCGCCAGCAGACCTGGGGGGACTAGCGGGAGAATTGAGCAGTTCTTC.

This clonotype was seen many times. The CDR3 is CASYDRVSGNTEAFF. The CDR3, as DNA: TGTGCCAGCTACGACAGGGTATCGGGCAACACTGAAGCTTTCTTT. J is TRBJ1-1 and V is TRBV18, with 7 bases fitting TRBD1. The germline V gene has CDR1 KGHSH and CDR2 LQKENI. The CDR3 is 15 residues long. V was pared by 7 bases and J by 2 bases, with 10 bases of the junction left unmatched. Supplemented by reference TRBV18 and TRBJ1-1, the full variable domain reads NAGVMQNPRHLVRRRGQEARLRCSPMKGHSHVYWYRQLPEEGLKFMVYLQKENIIDESGMPKERFSAEFPKEGPSILRIQQVVRGDSAAYFCASYDRVSGNTEAFFGQGTRLTVV.

This clonotype was observed at least ten times. The chain is built from TRBV6-2 or TRBV6-3 and TRBJ2-7; 7 nucleotides match TRBD2. Per the germline V gene, CDR1 is MNHEY and CDR2 is SVGEGT. The CDR3 consists of 16 residues. Unmatched junction bases numbered 13, after V lost 8 bases and J lost 0 bases. CDR3: CASPCGGTMSSYEQYF. CDR3 nucleotides: TGTGCCAGCCCCTGCGGGGGAACTATGAGCTCCTACGAGCAGTACTTC.

The sample holds many counts of this clonotype. This chain uses TRBV20-1 with TRBJ2-3; 7 positions agree with TRBD2. CDR1 and CDR2 from the germline V gene are DFQATT and SNEGSKA (reference sequence). The junction had 10 bases not matched to a gene; V was cut back by 0 bases and J by 4 bases. The CDR3 is made up of 16 amino acids. The CDR3 DNA reads as TGCAGTGCTAGAGATAATTGGGCGGGGGAGGCAGATACGCAGTATTTT. Translated: CSARDNWAGEADTQYF.

This clonotype came up many times. The gene calls are TRBV4-3 and TRBJ2-7, with 9 bases that match TRBD2. The CDR3 length is 15 residues. J lost 9 bases, V lost 2 bases, and 11 bases had no gene match. CDR1 and CDR2 (germline): LGHNA, YSLEER. CDR3: CASSQSGGTGRRQYF. CDR3 DNA: TGCGCCAGCAGCCAAAGCGGGGGGACGGGTCGACGGCAGTACTTC.

Comment on this clonotype: This CDR3 fails to terminate in the conserved phenylalanine or tryptophan, so it likely reflects a read error. J is TRBJ1-2 and V is TRBV7-9, with unresolved D. V was cut by 6 bases and J by 7 bases, with 12 bases left in between. The CDR3 is 12 amino acids. CDR1 SEHNR and CDR2 FQNEAQ come from the germline V gene (reference sequence). The CDR3, as DNA: TGTGCCAGCAGAACTGTAGTCGGTGGCTACACCTCC. Protein product: CASRTVVGGYTS.

This clonotype was counted many times. The V and J genes are TRBV20-1 and TRBJ2-3; maybe TRBD2 (5 bases). Germline CDR1 reads DFQATT; CDR2 reads SNEGSKA (reference sequence). This CDR3 has 13 residues. Deletions cut 0 bases from V and 1 base from J, with 5 bases between. CDR3 residues: CSARDSGTDTQYF. The CDR3 coding sequence is TGCAGTGCTAGAGATAGCGGCACAGATACGCAGTATTTT.

This clonotype was counted ten times or more. V gene TRBV3-1 combines with J gene TRBJ2-5; 12 nucleotides line up with TRBD2. Germline CDR1 is LGHDT and CDR2 is YNNKEL (reference sequence). Trimming removed 1 base from V and 3 bases from J; junction bases left unmatched: 3. The CDR3 spans 16 residues. The CDR3 DNA sequence: TGTGCCAGCAGCCAAGCCCGGACTAGCGGGAAAGAGACCCAGTACTTC. Its protein product is CASSQARTSGKETQYF.